The 31 T cell receptor beta chains listed next were all sequenced from one sample in a study of tumor and adjacent non-tumor tissue in lung cancer. Three rounds of nested PCR, following a modified ARM-PCR protocol, produced the TCRbeta library. TCRdb independently ran MiXCR on the multiplex PCR reads; one entry per CDR3 protein. The sample yields some 100,000 distinct CDR3 sequences, around three fifths seen once. No cell sorting was done before RNA was extracted from the tissue. This non-tumor lung sample came from over 3 cm beyond the tumor edge. Specimen: distant non-tumor lung tissue. All receptors come from a man younger than 45 with non-small cell lung cancer.

The rearrangement joins TRBV20-1 to TRBJ1-6; weak D call: TRBD1 (5 bases). There are 16 residues in the CDR3. V lost 5 bases, J lost 0 bases, and 14 bases lay in between. Germline V CDR1 and CDR2: DFQATT, SNEGSKA (reference sequence). CDR3 nucleotides: TGCAGTGCTCCCCGGCCAGGGAGCTCCTATAATTCACCCCTCCACTTT. Translating gives CSAPRPGSSYNSPLHF.

Notes on this clonotype: It may be a read error: a sequence one base away is much more abundant. This sequence joins TRBV6-6 and TRBJ1-1; D is perhaps TRBD1 (5 bases). Germline CDR1 and CDR2: MNHNY and SVGAGI (reference sequence). This CDR3 is built from 15 residues. The CDR3 DNA reads TGTGCCAGCCGAACCAAGGGACTCCTGAACACTGAAGCTTACTTT. Translated: CASRTKGLLNTEAYF.

About this clonotype: Given a much more abundant clone one base away, this may be a read error. This rearrangement joins TRBV12-3 or TRBV12-4 to TRBJ2-1, with 9 bases fitting TRBD2. This CDR3 is 14 amino acids long. CDR3 protein: CASKNSGGPNGQFF. CDR3 nucleotides: TGTGCCAGCAAAAATAGCGGGGGCCCCAATGGGCAGTTCTTC.

A note on this clonotype: One end of the junction does not line up with germline, which may come from a read error. V is TRBV20-1 and J is TRBJ2-3, with 7 bases matching TRBD2. The CDR3 totals 14 residues. Germline V CDR1 and CDR2: DFQATT, SNEGSKA (reference sequence). The CDR3 coding sequence is TGCAGTACGGTAGGCGGACTAGTTCTGGATATGCAGTATTTT. It translates to CSTVGGLVLDMQYF.

In regard to this clonotype: One base away lies a much larger clone, so this may be a sequencing read error. The chain employs TRBV5-5 and TRBJ2-2, with D unresolved. The germline CDR1 and CDR2 sequences are SGHKS and YYEKEE (reference sequence). There are 15 residues in the CDR3. Written as DNA, the CDR3 is TGTGCCTGCAGCAGTACCTCAAAAAACACCGGGGAGCTGTTTTTT. Its translation: CACSSTSKNTGELFF.

About this clonotype itself: The junction differs from germline at one of its ends, possibly a read error. The chain joins TRBV6-2 or TRBV6-3 to TRBJ2-6, with D maybe TRBD2 (6 bases). The CDR3 loop spans 16 amino acids. Germline assignment: CDR1 MNHEY and CDR2 SVGEGT. The CDR3 region is CASSRTIGSGANFLTF. CDR3 coding DNA: TGTGCCAGCAGCCGGACTATCGGGAGTGGGGCCAACTTCCTGACTTTC.

A note on this clonotype: The junction and the germline gene differ at one end; a read error may be behind it. The chain employs TRBV29-1 and TRBJ1-1, with D possibly matching TRBD1 (5 bases). The V gene's germline CDR1 is SQVTM and CDR2 ANQGSEA. This CDR3 has 14 residues. This CDR3 reads CCVEVSGTNTEVFF. In DNA, the CDR3 is TGCTGCGTTGAAGTAAGTGGGACGAACACTGAAGTTTTCTTT.

The chain links TRBV4-2 to TRBJ1-1; 7 bases align to TRBD1. Trimming removed 3 bases from V and 5 bases from J; junction bases left unmatched: 9. In germline, CDR1 is LGHNA, CDR2 YNFKEQ. This CDR3 has 15 residues. In nucleotides, the CDR3 is TGTGCCAGCAGCCAGGAGGGACAGAGTTGGACTGAAGCTTTCTTT. Its translation: CASSQEGQSWTEAFF.

As regards this clonotype: This may be a read error, as it is one base from a much larger clone. The rearrangement links TRBV4-3 to TRBJ2-1; 12 nucleotides align to TRBD2. From germline, CDR1 is LGHNA and CDR2 YSLEER. With 4 bases clipped from V and 4 bases from J, the junction kept 5 bases outside the gene matches. The CDR3 loop spans 16 amino acids. The CDR3 coding sequence is TGCGCCAGCAGCCGAGATACTAGCGGGGGGTACAATGAGCAGTTCTTC. This codes for CASSRDTSGGYNEQFF.

As regards this clonotype: Germline and junction disagree at one end, which may indicate a read error. The rearrangement joins TRBV12-3 or TRBV12-4 to TRBJ1-2, with 7 positions matching TRBD1. The CDR3 is made up of 17 amino acids. Written as DNA, the CDR3 is TGTGCCAGCAGTTTAGCGGGACAGTCTAGGGGGACCTATGGCTACGCCTTC. Translated, it gives CASSLAGQSRGTYGYAF.

The V gene is TRBV6-5, the J gene TRBJ2-3; D is possibly TRBD2 (7 bases). The CDR3 is 15 amino acids. CDR1 MNHEY and CDR2 SVGAGI come from the germline V gene. CDR3 loop: CVGSYSGGLGDTQYF. As DNA, the CDR3 is TGTGTCGGCAGTTACTCGGGGGGCCTTGGGGATACGCAGTATTTT.

This clonotype was found a few times. Possible read error: a much larger clone is one base away. The chain links TRBV20-1 to TRBJ2-5; 16 bases map to TRBD2. The junction had 14 bases not matched to a gene; V was cut back by 6 bases and J by 7 bases. CDR3 length: 17 amino acids. Germline lookup yields CDR1 DFQATT and CDR2 SNEGSKA (reference sequence). CDR3 sequence: CSARSPGLAGGIGTQYF. As DNA, the CDR3 is TGCAGTGCCCGCTCACCGGGACTAGCGGGGGGGATAGGGACCCAGTACTTC.

Points on this clonotype: Since no conserved phenylalanine or tryptophan closes the CDR3, a read error is the likely cause. The limits of the CDR3 on the DNA are not certain, so only TCRdb's listed CDR3 is given. CDR3 loop: CNASSDTYEQYL. This chain uses TRBV20-1 with TRBJ2-7. In germline, CDR1 is DFQATT, CDR2 SNEGSKA (reference sequence). Inclusive of both ends, the CDR3 amounts to 12 amino acids.

This clonotype was counted at least ten times. The genes are TRBV12-3 or TRBV12-4 and TRBJ1-1; 7 bases fit TRBD1. The CDR3 contains 13 residues. V shed 8 bases, J shed 8 bases, and the junction held 11 bases outside the gene matches. CDR3 nucleotide sequence: TGTGCCAGCGAATTCACAGGGGCCCTCGAAGCTTTCTTT. Protein product: CASEFTGALEAFF.

This clonotype was observed a single time. This chain uses TRBV20-1 with TRBJ1-1; D is ambiguous. This CDR3 is built from 12 residues. Germline loops: CDR1 DFQATT, CDR2 SNEGSKA (reference sequence). The CDR3 coding sequence is TGCGGTCCTCAGCCGGGTGGAACTGAAGCTTTCTTT. Protein: CGPQPGGTEAFF.

Remarks on this clonotype: One end of the junction fails to match germline, which may point to a read error. J is TRBJ1-3 and V is TRBV4-1, with D maybe TRBD1 (6 bases). This CDR3 is built from 16 residues. Germline loops: CDR1 MGHRA, CDR2 YSYEKL. The DNA of the CDR3 is TGTGCCAGCAGCCAGGCGGACGGGGGCTCTGGAAACACCACATATTTT. This gives the protein CASSQADGGSGNTTYF.

About this clonotype: With a much larger clone just one base away, this may be a read error. The genes are TRBV20-1 and TRBJ1-1; D might be TRBD1 (6 bases). CDR1 and CDR2 from the germline V gene are DFQATT and SNEGSKA (reference sequence). This CDR3 is 15 amino acids long. The CDR3 loop is CSADPRGAGDTEALF. CDR3 sequence (DNA): TGCAGTGCGGACCCACGTGGAGCAGGGGACACTGAAGCTTTATTT.

A note on this clonotype: An end of the junction does not agree with germline; a read error may underlie this. The chain has TRBV11-1 and TRBJ2-1; D remains unclear. This CDR3 comprises 14 residues. Germline CDR1 and CDR2: SGHAT and FQDESV (reference sequence). The CDR3 sequence: CANSLACSDNEQFF. The CDR3 bases are TGTGCCAACAGCTTAGCTTGCAGTGACAATGAGCAGTTCTTC.

In this sample, this clonotype turned up many times. This sequence joins TRBV6-5 and TRBJ1-1, with TRBD1 matching over 9 bases. Germline CDR1 is MNHEY and CDR2 is SVGAGI. The V gene end was trimmed by 8 bases and the J gene end by 3 bases; junction bases not matched to a gene: 7. The CDR3 is 14 residues long. The CDR3 bases are TGTGCCAGCGCCCAGACAGGGGGGGACACTGAAGCTTTCTTT. It encodes CASAQTGGDTEAFF.

By share of the sample, this clonotype is large. This chain uses TRBV11-2 with TRBJ2-4; 9 nucleotides line up with TRBD1. Germline CDR1 is SGHAT and CDR2 is FQNNGV. With 3 bases clipped from V and 8 bases from J, the junction kept 5 bases outside the gene matches. The CDR3 totals 14 residues. The CDR3 coding sequence is TGTGCCAGCAGCTTCACGGACAGGGGTCACATTCAGTACTTC. Its translation: CASSFTDRGHIQYF.

In this sample, this clonotype turned up a few times. The CDR3 end shows no conserved phenylalanine or tryptophan, and so a read error is likely. The rearrangement joins TRBV4-1 to TRBJ2-7; D not certain. Trimming stripped 0 bases from V and 2 bases from J, with 11 bases between. The CDR3 is 15 residues long. Germline CDR1 reads MGHRA; CDR2 reads YSYEKL. CDR3 region: CASSQDSEEPYEQYL. The CDR3, as DNA: TGCGCCAGCAGCCAAGACTCTGAAGAGCCCTACGAGCAGTACCTC.

As regards this clonotype: The conserved closing phenylalanine or tryptophan is absent in this CDR3, likely reflecting a read error. This chain connects TRBV6-5 to TRBJ2-3, with D possibly being TRBD2 (6 bases). This CDR3 has 15 amino acids. The germline V gene encodes CDR1 MNHEY and CDR2 SVGAGI. The CDR3: CASREVKTSHDMQYY. Written as DNA, the CDR3 is TGTGCCAGCAGGGAGGTGAAGACTAGTCATGATATGCAGTATTAT.

With regard to this clonotype: This CDR3 fails to terminate in the conserved phenylalanine or tryptophan, so it likely reflects a read error. V gene TRBV10-3 combines with J gene TRBJ1-6; D is ambiguous. The ends were cut back, 0 bases at V and 2 bases at J, with 8 bases in the middle. Germline CDR1 is ENHRY and CDR2 is SYGVKD. There are 16 residues in the CDR3. The CDR3 region has the DNA TGTGCCATCAGTGAGTCTAGCGGCCCCTATAATTCACCCCTCCACATT. Translating gives CAISESSGPYNSPLHI.

A note on this clonotype: An end of the junction does not agree with germline; a read error may underlie this. The gene calls are TRBV20-1 and TRBJ2-1, with 7 bases matching TRBD2. Germline-derived CDR1 and CDR2 are DFQATT and SNEGSKA (reference sequence). This CDR3 has 15 residues. The CDR3 loop reads CSALSGAGVRNEEFF. DNA of the CDR3: TGCAGTGCGTTGAGCGGGGCGGGAGTAAGGAATGAGGAGTTCTTC.

The CDR3 bases are TGTGCCGGGAGTTTTGTAGTTAGCGGGGAGAAGTTCTTC. This gives the protein CAGSFVVSGEKFF. The gene calls are TRBV12-3 or TRBV12-4 and TRBJ2-1; 8 bases align to TRBD2. The CDR3 length is 13 residues. V shed 11 bases and J 14 bases; nucleotides not matched to a gene: 17.

Worth noting for this clonotype: No conserved phenylalanine or tryptophan is present at the end of the CDR3, so a read error is the likely explanation. The V and J genes are TRBV20-1 and TRBJ2-2; maybe TRBD1 (5 bases). Germline V lookup: CDR1 DFQATT, CDR2 SNEGSKA (reference sequence). Trimming took off 6 bases at V and 3 bases at J, with 17 bases between the two ends. This CDR3 comprises 15 residues. As DNA, the CDR3 is TGCAGTGCCAGAATCCCCTCCAGGGACACCGGGGAGCTGTTTATT. Its protein product is CSARIPSRDTGELFI.

The chain recombines TRBV5-1 with TRBJ2-5, with no clear D. Per the germline V gene, CDR1 is SGHRS and CDR2 is YFSETQ. The CDR3 runs to 14 residues. V was cut by 0 bases and J by 6 bases, with 12 bases left in between. DNA of the CDR3: TGCGCCAGCAGCTTGGTGCCGGATCCAAAGACCCAGTACTTC. It encodes CASSLVPDPKTQYF.

This clonotype was counted at least ten times. The rearrangement links TRBV5-5 to TRBJ2-1; D is unresolved. V was shortened by 1 base and J by 7 bases, with 6 bases between the two germline ends. From germline, CDR1 is SGHKS and CDR2 YYEKEE (reference sequence). The CDR3 consists of 12 residues. For the CDR3, the DNA is TGTGCCAGCAGCTTGTGGGGAAATGAGCAGTTCTTC. Translation: CASSLWGNEQFF. Together with reference TRBV5-5 and TRBJ2-1, the CDR3 gives the full variable domain: DAGVTQSPTHLIKTRGQQVTLRCSPISGHKSVSWYQQVLGQGPQFIFQYYEKEERGRGNFPDRFSARQFPNYSSELNVNALLLGDSALYLCASSLWGNEQFFGPGTRLTVL.

In the case of this clonotype: A much bigger clone sits one base away, suggesting this may be a read error. The chain uses TRBV4-3 and TRBJ1-5; TRBD1 is a possible D gene (5 bases). CDR1 and CDR2 from the germline V gene are LGHNA and YSLEER. The CDR3 length is 14 residues. Trimming cost V 4 bases and J 4 bases, with 11 bases left between them. In nucleotides, the CDR3 is TGCGCCAGCAGCCCGGGGCAGCTAAATCAGCCCCAGCATTTT. Translating it yields CASSPGQLNQPQHF.

The rearrangement joins TRBV20-1 to TRBJ2-3, with 14 bases fitting TRBD2. V shed 7 bases and J 6 bases; nucleotides not matched to a gene: 12. Germline CDR1 is DFQATT and CDR2 is SNEGSKA (reference sequence). There are 16 residues in the CDR3. Written as DNA, the CDR3 is TGCAGTGTGAAGACGGGGACTAGCGGGAGAATGGATACGCAGTATTTT. Residues: CSVKTGTSGRMDTQYF.

CDR3 sequence: CASSLTSTYEQYF. The CDR3 bases are TGTGCCAGCAGCCTCACATCCACCTACGAGCAGTACTTC. The chain couples TRBV11-2 to TRBJ2-7; D call uncertain. Trimming took 5 bases from V and 2 from J, leaving 10 bases between them. Per the germline V gene, CDR1 is SGHAT and CDR2 is FQNNGV. This CDR3 contains 13 residues.